This TCR beta chain came from a study of esophageal squamous cell carcinoma under preoperative chemotherapy. General observations from the study: After chemotherapy, TCR diversity rose significantly in peripheral T cells but not in tumor-infiltrating lymphocytes.

TCRdb recomputed calls from the PCR reads with MiXCR, one row per CDR3 protein. The sample contains about 30,000 distinct CDR3 sequences, roughly 52% of which appear only once. There are 14 residues in the CDR3. V dropped 7 bases and J dropped 4; count of bases not matched to a gene: 4. The germline V gene has CDR1 MNHNS and CDR2 SASEGT. As to this clonotype: What it binds is not known.

Time point noted: before preoperative PTX-NDP chemotherapy. Sample collection occurred from a patient given preoperative chemotherapy. This sequence originates from a human donor with esophageal squamous cell carcinoma. The donor label of this sample is uncertain. V and J are TRBV6-1 and TRBJ2-3; 11 bases line up with TRBD2. DNA of the CDR3: TGTGCCAGCACCCTAGCGGGAGGCTCAGATACGCAGTATTTT. Its protein is CASTLAGGSDTQYF.